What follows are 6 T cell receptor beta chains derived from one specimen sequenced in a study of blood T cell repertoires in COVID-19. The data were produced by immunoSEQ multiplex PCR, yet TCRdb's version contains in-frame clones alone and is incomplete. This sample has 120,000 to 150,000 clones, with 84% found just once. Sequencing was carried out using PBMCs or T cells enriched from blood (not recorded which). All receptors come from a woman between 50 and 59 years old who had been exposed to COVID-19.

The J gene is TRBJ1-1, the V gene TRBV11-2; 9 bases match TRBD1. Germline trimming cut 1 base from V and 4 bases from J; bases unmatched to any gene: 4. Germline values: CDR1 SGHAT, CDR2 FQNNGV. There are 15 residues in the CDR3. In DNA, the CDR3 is TGTGCCAGCAGCTTAGGTGTGACAGGGGGCACTGAAGCTTTCTTT. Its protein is CASSLGVTGGTEAFF.

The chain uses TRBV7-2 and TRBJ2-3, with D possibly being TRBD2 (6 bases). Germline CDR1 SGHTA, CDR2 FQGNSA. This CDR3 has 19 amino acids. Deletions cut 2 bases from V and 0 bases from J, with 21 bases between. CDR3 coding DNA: TGTGCCAGCAGCTTAAGAGGTGGGGGGAGAGGGGATAGCACAGATACGCAGTATTTT. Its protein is CASSLRGGGRGDSTDTQYF.

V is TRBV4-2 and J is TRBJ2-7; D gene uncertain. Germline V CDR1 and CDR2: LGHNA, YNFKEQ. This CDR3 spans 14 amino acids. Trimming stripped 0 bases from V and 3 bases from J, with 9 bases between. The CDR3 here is CASSQDSQGYEQYF. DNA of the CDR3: TGTGCCAGCAGCCAAGATAGCCAAGGCTACGAGCAGTACTTC.

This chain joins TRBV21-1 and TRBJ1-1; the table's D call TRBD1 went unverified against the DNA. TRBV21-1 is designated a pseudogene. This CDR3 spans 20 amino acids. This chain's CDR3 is CASGDRAGAPPENLNTEAFF. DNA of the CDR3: TGTGCCAGCGGGGATCGGGCAGGGGCTCCCCCCGAAAACTTGAACACTGAAGCTTTCTTT.

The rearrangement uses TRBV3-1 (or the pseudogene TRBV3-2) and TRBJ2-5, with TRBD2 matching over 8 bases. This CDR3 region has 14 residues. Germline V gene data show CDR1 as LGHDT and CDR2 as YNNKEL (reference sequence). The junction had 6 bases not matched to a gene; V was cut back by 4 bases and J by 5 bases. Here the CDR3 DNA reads TGTGCCAGCAGCCTCAAGCGGGGGATGGAGACCCAGTACTTC. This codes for CASSLKRGMETQYF.

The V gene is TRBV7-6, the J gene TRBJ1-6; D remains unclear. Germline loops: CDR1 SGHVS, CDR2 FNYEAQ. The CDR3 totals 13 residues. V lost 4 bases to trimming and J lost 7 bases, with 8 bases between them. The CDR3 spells CASSSMENSPLHF. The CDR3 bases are TGTGCCAGCAGCTCGATGGAGAATTCACCCCTCCACTTT.